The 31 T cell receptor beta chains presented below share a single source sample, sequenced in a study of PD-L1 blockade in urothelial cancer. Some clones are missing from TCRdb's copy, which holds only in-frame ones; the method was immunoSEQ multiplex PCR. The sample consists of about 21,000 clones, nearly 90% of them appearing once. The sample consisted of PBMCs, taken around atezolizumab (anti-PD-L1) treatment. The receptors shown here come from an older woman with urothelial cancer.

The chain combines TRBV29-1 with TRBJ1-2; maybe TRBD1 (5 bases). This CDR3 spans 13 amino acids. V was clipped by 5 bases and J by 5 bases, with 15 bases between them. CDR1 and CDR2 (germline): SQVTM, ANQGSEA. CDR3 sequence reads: CSVPEGVPYGYTF. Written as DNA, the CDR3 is TGCAGCGTTCCCGAAGGGGTCCCTTATGGCTACACCTTC.

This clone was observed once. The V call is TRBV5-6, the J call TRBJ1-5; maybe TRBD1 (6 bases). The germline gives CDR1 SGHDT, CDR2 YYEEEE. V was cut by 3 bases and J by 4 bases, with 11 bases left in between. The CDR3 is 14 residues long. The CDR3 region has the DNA TGTGCCAGCAGCTCGACGCAGGGGAATCAGCCCCAGCATTTT. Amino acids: CASSSTQGNQPQHF.

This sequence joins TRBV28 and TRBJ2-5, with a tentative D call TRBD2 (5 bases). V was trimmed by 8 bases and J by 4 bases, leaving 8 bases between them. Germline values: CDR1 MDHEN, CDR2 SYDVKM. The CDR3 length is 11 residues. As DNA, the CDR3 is TGTGCCAGCGGTCGGGGAGAGACCCAGTACTTC. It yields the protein CASGRGETQYF.

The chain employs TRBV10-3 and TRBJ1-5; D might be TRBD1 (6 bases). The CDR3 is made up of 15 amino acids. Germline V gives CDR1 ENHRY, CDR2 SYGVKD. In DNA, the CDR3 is TGTGCGACATCAGGAACAGGGCTTCGGAATCAGCCCCAGCATTTT. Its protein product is CATSGTGLRNQPQHF.

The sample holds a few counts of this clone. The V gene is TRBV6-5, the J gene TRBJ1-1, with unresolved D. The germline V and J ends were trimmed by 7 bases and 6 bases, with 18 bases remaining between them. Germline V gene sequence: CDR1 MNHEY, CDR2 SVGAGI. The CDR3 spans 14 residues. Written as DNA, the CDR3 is TGTGCCAGCAATAAGCGGTCCGGCGGCGCTGAAGCTTTCTTT. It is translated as CASNKRSGGAEAFF.

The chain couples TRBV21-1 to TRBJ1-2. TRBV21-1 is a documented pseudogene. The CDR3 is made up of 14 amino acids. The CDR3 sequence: CASSKDELSHGYTF. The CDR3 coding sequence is TGTGCCAGCAGCAAAGATGAACTGTCCCATGGCTACACCTTC.

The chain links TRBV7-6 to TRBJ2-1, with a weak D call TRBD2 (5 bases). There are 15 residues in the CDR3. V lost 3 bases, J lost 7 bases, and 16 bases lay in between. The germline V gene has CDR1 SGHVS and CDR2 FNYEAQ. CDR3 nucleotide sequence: TGTGCCAGCAGCTTCCTCGAGGGAGTGAGTAATGAGCAGTTCTTC. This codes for CASSFLEGVSNEQFF.

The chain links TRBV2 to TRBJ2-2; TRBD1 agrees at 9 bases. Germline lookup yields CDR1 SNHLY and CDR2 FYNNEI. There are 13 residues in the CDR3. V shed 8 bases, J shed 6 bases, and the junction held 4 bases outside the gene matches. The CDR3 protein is CASRTGEAGELFF. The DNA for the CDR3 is TGTGCCAGCCGGACAGGGGAGGCCGGGGAGCTGTTTTTT.

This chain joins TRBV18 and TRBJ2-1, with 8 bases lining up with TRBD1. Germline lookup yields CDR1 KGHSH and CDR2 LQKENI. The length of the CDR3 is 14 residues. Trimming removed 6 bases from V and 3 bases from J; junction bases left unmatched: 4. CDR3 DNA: TGTGCCAGCTCCCCGGGACAGGACTACAATGAGCAGTTCTTC. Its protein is CASSPGQDYNEQFF.

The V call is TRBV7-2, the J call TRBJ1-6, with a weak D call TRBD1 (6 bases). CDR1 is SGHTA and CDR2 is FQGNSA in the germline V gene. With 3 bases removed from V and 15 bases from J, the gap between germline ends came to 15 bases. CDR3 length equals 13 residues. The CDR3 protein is CASSFSQGGDLHF. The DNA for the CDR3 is TGTGCCAGCAGCTTTTCACAGGGTGGGGACCTCCACTTT.

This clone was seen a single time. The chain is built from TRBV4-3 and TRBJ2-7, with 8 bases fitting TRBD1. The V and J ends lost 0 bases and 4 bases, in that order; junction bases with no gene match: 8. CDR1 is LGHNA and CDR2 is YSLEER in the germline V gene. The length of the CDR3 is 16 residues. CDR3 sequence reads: CASSQDTGGMRYEQYF. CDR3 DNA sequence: TGCGCCAGCAGCCAAGATACAGGGGGGATGCGGTACGAGCAGTACTTC.

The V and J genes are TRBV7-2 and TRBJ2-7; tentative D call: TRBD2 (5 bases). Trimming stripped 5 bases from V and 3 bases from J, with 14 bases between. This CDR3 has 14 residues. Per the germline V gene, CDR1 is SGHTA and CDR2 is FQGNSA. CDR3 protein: CASSPLGSGYEQYF. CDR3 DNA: TGTGCCAGCAGCCCCCTGGGGAGTGGCTACGAGCAGTACTTC.

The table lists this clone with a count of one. The CDR3 here is CASRTGGSNQPQHF. The CDR3 bases are TGTGCCAGCAGGACCGGGGGTAGCAATCAGCCCCAGCATTTT. The chain carries TRBV2 and TRBJ1-5, with a tentative D call TRBD1 (5 bases). CDR1 SNHLY and CDR2 FYNNEI come from the germline V gene. Trimming left V 6 bases short and J 0 bases short, with 9 bases between. The CDR3 contains 14 residues.

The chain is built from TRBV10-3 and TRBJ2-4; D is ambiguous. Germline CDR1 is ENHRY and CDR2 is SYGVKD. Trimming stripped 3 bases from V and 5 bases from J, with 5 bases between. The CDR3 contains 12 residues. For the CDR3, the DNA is TGTGCCATCAGTGAAAGCCAAAACATTCAGTACTTC. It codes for CAISESQNIQYF.

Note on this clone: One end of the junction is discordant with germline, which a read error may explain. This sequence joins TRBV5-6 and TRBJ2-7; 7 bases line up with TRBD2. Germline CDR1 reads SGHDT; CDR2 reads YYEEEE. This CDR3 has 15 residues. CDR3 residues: CASSLWIVTSGGRDF. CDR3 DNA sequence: TGTGCCAGCAGCCTATGGATCGTAACCTCCGGAGGGAGGGACTTC.

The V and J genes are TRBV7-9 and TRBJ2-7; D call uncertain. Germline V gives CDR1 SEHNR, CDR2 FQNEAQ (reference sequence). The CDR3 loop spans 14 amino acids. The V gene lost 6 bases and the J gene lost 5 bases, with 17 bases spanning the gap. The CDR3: CASSSTSLSDEQYF. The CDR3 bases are TGTGCCAGCAGTTCCACGAGCCTAAGTGACGAGCAGTACTTC.

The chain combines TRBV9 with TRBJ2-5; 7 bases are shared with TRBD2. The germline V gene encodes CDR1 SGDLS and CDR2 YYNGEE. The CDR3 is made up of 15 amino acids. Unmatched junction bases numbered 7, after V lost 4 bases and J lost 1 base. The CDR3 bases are TGTGCCAGCAGCACCTCCCGGGGGGTCCAAGAGACCCAGTACTTC. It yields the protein CASSTSRGVQETQYF.

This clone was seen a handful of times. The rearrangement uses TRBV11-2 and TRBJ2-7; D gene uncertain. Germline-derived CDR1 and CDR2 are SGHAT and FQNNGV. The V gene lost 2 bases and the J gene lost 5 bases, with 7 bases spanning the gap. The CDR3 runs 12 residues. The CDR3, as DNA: TGTGCCAGCAGCTTACACCCGGACGAGCAGTACTTC. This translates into CASSLHPDEQYF. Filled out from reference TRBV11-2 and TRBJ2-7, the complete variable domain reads EAGVAQSPRYKIIEKRQSVAFWCNPISGHATLYWYQQILGQGPKLLIQFQNNGVVDDSQLPKDRFSAERLKGVDSTLKIQPAKLEDSAVYLCASSLHPDEQYFGPGTRLTVT.

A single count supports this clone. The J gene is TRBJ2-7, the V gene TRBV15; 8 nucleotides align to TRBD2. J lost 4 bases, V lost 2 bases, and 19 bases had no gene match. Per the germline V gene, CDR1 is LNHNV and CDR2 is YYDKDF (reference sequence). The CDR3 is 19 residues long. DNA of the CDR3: TGTGCCACCAGCAGACCTGGCTCACTATCCAGCGGGGGACTTTACGAGCAGTACTTC. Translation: CATSRPGSLSSGGLYEQYF.

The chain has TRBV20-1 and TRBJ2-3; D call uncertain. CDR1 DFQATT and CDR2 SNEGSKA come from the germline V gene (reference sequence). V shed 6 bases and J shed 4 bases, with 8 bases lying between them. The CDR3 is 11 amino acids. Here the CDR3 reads CSATEADTQYF. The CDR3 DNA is TGCAGTGCCACAGAAGCAGATACGCAGTATTTT.

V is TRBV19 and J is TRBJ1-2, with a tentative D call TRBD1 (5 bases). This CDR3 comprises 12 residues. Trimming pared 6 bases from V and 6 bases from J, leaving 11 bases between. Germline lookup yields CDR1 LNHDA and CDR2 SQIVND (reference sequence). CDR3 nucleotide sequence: TGTGCCAGTAGGGCAGGGATCCATGGCTACACCTTC. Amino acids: CASRAGIHGYTF.

The DNA of the CDR3 is TGTGCCAGCAGTTCAGAGGGGGGGCCCCCCGAGGGCTACACCTTC. It yields the protein CASSSEGGPPEGYTF. The rearrangement uses TRBV28 and TRBJ1-2; D is possibly TRBD1 (6 bases). This CDR3 has 15 amino acids. V was clipped by 4 bases and J by 8 bases, with 20 bases between them. Per the germline V gene, CDR1 is MDHEN and CDR2 is SYDVKM.

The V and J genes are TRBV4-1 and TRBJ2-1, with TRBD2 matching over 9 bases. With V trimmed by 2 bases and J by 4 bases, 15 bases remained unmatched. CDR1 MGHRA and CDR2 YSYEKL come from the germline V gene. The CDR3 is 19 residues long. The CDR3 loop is CASSQIRHGFSGSYNEQFF. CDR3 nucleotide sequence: TGCGCCAGCAGCCAAATCCGCCATGGCTTTAGCGGGAGTTACAATGAGCAGTTCTTC.

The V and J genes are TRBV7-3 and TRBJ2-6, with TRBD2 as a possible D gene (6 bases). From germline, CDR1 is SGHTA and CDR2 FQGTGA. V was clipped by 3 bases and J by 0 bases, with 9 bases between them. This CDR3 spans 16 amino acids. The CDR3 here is CASSLSTSSGANVLTF. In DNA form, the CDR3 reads TGTGCCAGCAGCTTGTCGACTAGCTCTGGGGCCAACGTCCTGACTTTC.

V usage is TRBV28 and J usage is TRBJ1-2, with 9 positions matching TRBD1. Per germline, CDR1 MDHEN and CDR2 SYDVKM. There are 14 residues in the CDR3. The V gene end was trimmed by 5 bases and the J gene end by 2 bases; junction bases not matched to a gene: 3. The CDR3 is CASSIGQGNYGYTF. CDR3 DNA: TGTGCCAGCAGTATAGGACAGGGGAACTATGGCTACACCTTC.

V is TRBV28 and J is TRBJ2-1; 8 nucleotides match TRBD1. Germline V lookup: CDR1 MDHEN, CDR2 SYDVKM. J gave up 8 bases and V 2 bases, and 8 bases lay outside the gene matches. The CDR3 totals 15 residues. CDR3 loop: CASSLDRGRSDEQFF. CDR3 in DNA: TGTGCCAGCAGTTTAGACAGGGGCAGGTCGGATGAGCAGTTCTTC.

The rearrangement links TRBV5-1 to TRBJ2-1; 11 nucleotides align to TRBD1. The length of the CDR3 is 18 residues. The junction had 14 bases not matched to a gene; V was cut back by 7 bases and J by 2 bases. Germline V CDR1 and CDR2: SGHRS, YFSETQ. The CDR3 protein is CASGPGTGGLFPYNEQFF. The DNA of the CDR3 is TGCGCCAGCGGACCCGGGACAGGGGGTTTGTTTCCCTACAATGAGCAGTTCTTC.

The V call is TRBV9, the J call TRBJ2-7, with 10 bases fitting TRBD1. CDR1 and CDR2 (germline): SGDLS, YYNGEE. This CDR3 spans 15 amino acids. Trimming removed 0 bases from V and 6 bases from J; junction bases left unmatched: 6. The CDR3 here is CASSVEGQGLGEQYF. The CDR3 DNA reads TGTGCCAGCAGCGTAGAGGGACAGGGGTTAGGCGAGCAGTACTTC.

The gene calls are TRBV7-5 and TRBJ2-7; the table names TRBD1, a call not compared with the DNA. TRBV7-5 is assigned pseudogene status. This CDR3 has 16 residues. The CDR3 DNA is TGTGCCAGAAGCTTACTCGCCGGGACAGGGTTAGACGAGCAGTACTTC. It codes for CARSLLAGTGLDEQYF.

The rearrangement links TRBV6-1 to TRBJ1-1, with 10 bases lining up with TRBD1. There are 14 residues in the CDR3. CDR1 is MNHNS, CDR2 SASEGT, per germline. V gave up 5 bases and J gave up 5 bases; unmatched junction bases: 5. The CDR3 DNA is TGTGCCAGCAGTTGGACAGGGGGGGAAACTGAAGCTTTCTTT. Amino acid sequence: CASSWTGGETEAFF.

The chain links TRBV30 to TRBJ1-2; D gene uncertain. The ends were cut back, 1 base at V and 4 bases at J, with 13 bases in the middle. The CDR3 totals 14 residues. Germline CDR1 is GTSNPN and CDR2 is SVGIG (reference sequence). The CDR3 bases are TGTGCCTGGAGTGAAGCGGCCCTTCTCTATGGCTACACCTTC. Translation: CAWSEAALLYGYTF.